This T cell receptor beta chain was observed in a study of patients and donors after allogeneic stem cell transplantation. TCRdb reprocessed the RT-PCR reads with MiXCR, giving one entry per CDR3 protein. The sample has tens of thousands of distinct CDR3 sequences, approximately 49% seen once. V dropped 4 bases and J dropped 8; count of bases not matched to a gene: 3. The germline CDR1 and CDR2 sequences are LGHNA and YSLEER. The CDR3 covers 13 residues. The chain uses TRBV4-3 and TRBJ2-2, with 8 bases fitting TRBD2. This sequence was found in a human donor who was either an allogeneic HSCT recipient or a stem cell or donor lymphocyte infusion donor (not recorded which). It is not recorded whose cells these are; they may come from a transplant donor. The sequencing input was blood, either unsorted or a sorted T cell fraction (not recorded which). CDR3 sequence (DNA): TGCGCCAGCAGCCTTAGCGGGACTGGGGAGCTGTTTTTT. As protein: CASSLSGTGELFF.